Below, 25 T cell receptor beta chains from the same sample are listed, as sequenced in a study of blood T cells in healthy people across ages. With a J-beta primer mix and a sample-barcoded 5' primer, a second PCR ran roughly 7 to 11 cycles. Each CDR3 protein is one row after TCRdb ran MiXCR on the 5' RACE reads. The sample lists about 1.4 million distinct CDR3 sequences; 59% were seen once. Sequenced material: blood. Receptors were obtained from a man younger than 35 in good health.

The V and J genes are TRBV27 and TRBJ2-7; TRBD1 is a possible D gene (6 bases). The CDR3 extends over 13 amino acids. The ends were cut back, 5 bases at V and 4 bases at J, with 12 bases in the middle. Germline V lookup: CDR1 MNHEY, CDR2 SMNVEV (reference sequence). CDR3 in amino acids: CASSPTGWYEQYF. The CDR3 DNA sequence: TGTGCCAGCAGTCCAACAGGGTGGTACGAGCAGTACTTC.

The rearrangement links TRBV3-1 to TRBJ1-4, with TRBD1 identical over 8 bases. Germline V lookup: CDR1 LGHDT, CDR2 YNNKEL (reference sequence). Unmatched junction bases numbered 2, after V lost 1 base and J lost 7 bases. This CDR3 is 14 amino acids long. CDR3 region: CASSQGQGPEKLFF. Written as DNA, the CDR3 is TGTGCCAGCAGCCAAGGACAGGGGCCTGAAAAACTGTTTTTT.

CDR3 nucleotide sequence: TGTGCCAGCAGCAACCCGGGACTGGGGACGGAAAAACTGTTTTTT. Protein: CASSNPGLGTEKLFF. The chain recombines TRBV21-1 with TRBJ1-4; no check of the table's D call, TRBD1, against the DNA was made. TRBV21-1 is given as a pseudogene. The CDR3 sequence is 15 residues long.

Note on this clonotype: One end of the junction does not line up with germline, which may come from a read error. J is TRBJ2-5 and V is TRBV7-2; TRBD2 matches 9 bases. There are 16 residues in the CDR3. From germline, CDR1 is SGHTA and CDR2 FQGNSA. CDR3 protein: CVSSLEARGGLETQYF. CDR3 DNA sequence: TGTGTCAGCAGCTTAGAGGCGCGGGGGGGCCTTGAGACCCAGTACTTC.

J is TRBJ2-1 and V is TRBV7-6, with D possibly being TRBD2 (5 bases). CDR3 size: 15 residues. V gave up 5 bases and J gave up 4 bases, with 15 bases separating them. The germline V gene has CDR1 SGHVS and CDR2 FNYEAQ. CDR3 DNA sequence: TGTGCCAGCAGCCTTCAGGAGAGGGTATACAATGAGCAGTTCTTC. Translated, it gives CASSLQERVYNEQFF.

The rearrangement uses TRBV2 and TRBJ2-7; perhaps TRBD2 as D (5 bases). CDR1 and CDR2 (germline): SNHLY, FYNNEI. The CDR3 has 16 residues. The V end lost 3 bases, the J end lost 6 bases, and 21 bases lay between the germline ends. CDR3 region: CASSDGGWLRFVEQYF. The CDR3 DNA is TGTGCCAGCAGTGATGGAGGTTGGTTGCGTTTCGTCGAGCAGTACTTC.

The rearrangement joins TRBV7-9 to TRBJ2-2; D perhaps matches TRBD2 (5 bases). This CDR3 is built from 16 residues. The germline CDR1 and CDR2 sequences are SEHNR and FQNEAQ (reference sequence). The V end lost 5 bases, the J end lost 8 bases, and 21 bases lay between the germline ends. DNA for the CDR3: TGTGCCAGCAGCCCAACCGGACGGAGGATTGGTGGGGAGCTGTTTTTT. This sequence encodes CASSPTGRRIGGELFF.

The chain employs TRBV7-9 and TRBJ2-7; D possibly matches TRBD1 or TRBD2 (6 bases each). The length of the CDR3 is 17 residues. CDR1 is SEHNR and CDR2 is FQNEAQ in the germline V gene (reference sequence). Trimming removed 0 bases at V and 3 bases at J, with 18 bases between. CDR3 loop: CASSLAMGGPGSYEQYF. The DNA for the CDR3 is TGTGCCAGCAGCTTAGCTATGGGGGGCCCTGGGAGCTACGAGCAGTACTTC.

The chain has TRBV10-3 and TRBJ2-5, with D perhaps matching TRBD1 or TRBD2 (5 bases each). The last part of the DNA fits TRBJ2-7 better; the J call may be wrong. Germline V gene sequence: CDR1 ENHRY, CDR2 SYGVKD. This CDR3 spans 14 amino acids. The CDR3 protein is CAISESIRDHEQYF. Here the CDR3 DNA reads TGTGCCATCAGTGAGTCGATCCGGGACCACGAGCAGTACTTC.

This sequence joins TRBV4-2 and TRBJ2-7, with a weak D call TRBD1 (5 bases). The CDR3 has 15 residues. CDR1 is LGHNA and CDR2 is YNFKEQ in the germline V gene. The V and J ends lost 1 base and 0 bases respectively, with 10 bases between them. The CDR3 reads CASSQVGRVSYEQYF. In DNA, the CDR3 is TGTGCCAGCAGCCAAGTGGGCAGGGTCTCCTACGAGCAGTACTTC.

The V gene is TRBV4-1, the J gene TRBJ1-2; TRBD1 matches 7 bases. The junction had 9 bases not matched to a gene; V was cut back by 0 bases and J by 8 bases. The CDR3 consists of 15 residues. The germline CDR1 and CDR2 sequences are MGHRA and YSYEKL. As DNA, the CDR3 is TGCGCCAGCAGCCAAGATTTCAGCCGGGACAGCGGCTACACCTTC. It is translated as CASSQDFSRDSGYTF.

As concerns this clonotype: Lacking the conserved final phenylalanine or tryptophan, this CDR3 likely reflects a read error. The chain uses TRBV28 and TRBJ1-5; no reliable D call. This CDR3 has 15 amino acids. Deletions cut 2 bases from V and 2 bases from J, with 10 bases between. In germline, CDR1 is MDHEN, CDR2 SYDVKM. The CDR3 here is CASSLLQGGNQPQHL. The CDR3 DNA follows: TGTGCCAGCAGTTTACTGCAAGGTGGCAATCAGCCCCAGCATTTA.

The J gene is TRBJ1-2, the V gene TRBV15; TRBD1 is a possible D gene (6 bases). Per germline, CDR1 LNHNV and CDR2 YYDKDF (reference sequence). The CDR3 length is 15 residues. The V end lost 1 base, the J end lost 7 bases, and 16 bases lay between the germline ends. For the CDR3, the DNA is TGTGCCACCAGCAGAGCCCTAGGGGAAGGGGGTGGCTACACCTTC. It translates to CATSRALGEGGGYTF. The full variable domain, its missing parts supplied by reference TRBV15 and TRBJ1-2, is DAMVIQNPRYQVTQFGKPVTLSCSQTLNHNVMYWYQQKSSQAPKLLFHYYDKDFNNEADTPDNFQSRRPNTSFCFLDIRSPGLGDTAMYLCATSRALGEGGGYTFGSGTRLTVV.

The CDR3 is CARGGLEGQEQFF. The CDR3 coding sequence is TGTGCCAGGGGCGGTCTGGAGGGCCAGGAGCAGTTCTTC. The gene calls are TRBV25-1 and TRBJ2-1; TRBD2 is a possible D gene (6 bases). This CDR3 is built from 13 residues. Trimming took off 9 bases at V and 10 bases at J, with 19 bases between the two ends. Germline V lookup: CDR1 MGHDK, CDR2 SYGVNS.

This clonotype appeared a single time. This chain uses TRBV20-1 with TRBJ2-1; D is ambiguous. Germline V gene lookup returns CDR1 DFQATT and CDR2 SNEGSKA (reference sequence). The CDR3 is 11 amino acids. Deletions cut 8 bases from V and 3 bases from J, with 8 bases between. The CDR3 loop is CSPAFYNEQFF. In DNA, the CDR3 is TGCAGTCCAGCCTTCTACAATGAGCAGTTCTTC.

This clonotype was counted a few times. The chain is built from TRBV5-1 and TRBJ1-1; TRBD1 might be the D (6 bases). CDR3 length: 14 amino acids. CDR1 and CDR2 from the germline V gene are SGHRS and YFSETQ. Trimming cost V 0 bases and J 6 bases, with 12 bases left between them. The CDR3 region has the DNA TGCGCCAGCAGCTTGGGGCAGGGGATGGCTGAAGCTTTCTTT. It codes for CASSLGQGMAEAFF. The whole variable domain, remainder taken from reference TRBV5-1 and TRBJ1-1, is KAGVTQTPRYLIKTRGQQVTLSCSPISGHRSVSWYQQTPGQGLQFLFEYFSETQRNKGNFPGRFSGRQFSNSRSEMNVSTLELGDSALYLCASSLGQGMAEAFFGQGTRLTVV.

CDR3 nucleotides: TGTGCCAGCAGTTTAGACAGCGCGGGGGAAGAGACCCAGTACTTC. Its translation is CASSLDSAGEETQYF. The rearrangement uses TRBV27 and TRBJ2-5; 7 bases agree with TRBD2. The CDR3 has 15 residues. Germline trimming cut 2 bases from V and 3 bases from J; bases unmatched to any gene: 6. Germline CDR1 MNHEY, CDR2 SMNVEV (reference sequence).

This clonotype has a handful of counts. The chain recombines TRBV5-5 with TRBJ2-4; D is undetermined. The DNA end lines up better with TRBJ2-7; the J call may be wrong. This CDR3 has 13 amino acids. From germline, CDR1 is SGHKS and CDR2 YYEKEE (reference sequence). CDR3 loop: CASRPPGDYEQYF. The CDR3 DNA reads TGTGCCAGCAGACCCCCCGGAGACTACGAGCAGTACTTC.

As to this clonotype: An end of the junction does not agree with germline; a read error may underlie this. The J gene is TRBJ1-2, the V gene TRBV6-6; D remains ambiguous. CDR3 length: 13 amino acids. Germline CDR1 MNHNY, CDR2 SVGAGI (reference sequence). CDR3 in DNA: TGTGCCAGCAAGGCAGAAGTGACCTATGGCTACATCTTC. Amino acids: CASKAEVTYGYIF.

This clonotype appeared a few times. The chain recombines TRBV20-1 with TRBJ2-7, with D possibly being TRBD1 or TRBD2 (5 bases each). Germline lookup yields CDR1 DFQATT and CDR2 SNEGSKA (reference sequence). CDR3 length equals 14 residues. V was shortened by 6 bases and J by 0 bases, with 15 bases between the two germline ends. CDR3: CSAPGGTYSYEQYF. In nucleotides, the CDR3 is TGCAGTGCCCCTGGGGGTACCTACTCCTACGAGCAGTACTTC.

The chain combines TRBV6-5 with TRBJ1-2; 7 nucleotides match TRBD1. Germline CDR1 and CDR2: MNHEY and SVGAGI. The CDR3 extends over 14 amino acids. The junction had 13 bases not matched to a gene; V was cut back by 6 bases and J by 9 bases. CDR3 in DNA: TGTGCCAGCAGACCCCCGATGAAGACAGGGAGCTACACCTTC. Protein sequence: CASRPPMKTGSYTF.

The chain links TRBV7-9 to TRBJ1-6, with D possibly matching TRBD1 (5 bases). The V gene lost 3 bases and the J gene lost 0 bases, with 9 bases spanning the gap. This CDR3 is 16 amino acids long. CDR1 and CDR2 from the germline V gene are SEHNR and FQNEAQ (reference sequence). The CDR3 DNA is TGTGCCAGCAGCTTGGGGGAGTCCTCCTATAATTCACCCCTCCACTTT. It encodes CASSLGESSYNSPLHF.

The rearrangement uses TRBV28 and TRBJ2-3; D remains ambiguous. The CDR3 spans 11 residues. Trimming took off 4 bases at V and 9 bases at J, with 8 bases between the two ends. In germline, CDR1 is MDHEN, CDR2 SYDVKM. CDR3 sequence: CASSYQQTQYF. CDR3 sequence (DNA): TGTGCCAGCAGTTACCAGCAGACGCAGTATTTT.

The CDR3 DNA follows: TGCAGTGCTATGAACCCGACAGGGTGGTTCTACGAGCAGTACTTC. Encoded protein: CSAMNPTGWFYEQYF. This sequence joins TRBV20-1 and TRBJ2-7; TRBD1 matches 7 bases. The CDR3 is 15 amino acids. Germline V gives CDR1 DFQATT, CDR2 SNEGSKA (reference sequence). J lost 3 bases, V lost 4 bases, and 12 bases had no gene match.

This clonotype was observed a few times. The CDR3 region has the DNA TGCGCCAGCAGCCAAGAGAAAGGAAACACTGAAGCTTTCTTT. This sequence encodes CASSQEKGNTEAFF. V is TRBV4-3 and J is TRBJ1-1; D is undetermined. CDR3 size: 14 residues. Per germline, CDR1 LGHNA and CDR2 YSLEER. V was trimmed by 0 bases and J by 2 bases, leaving 7 bases between them.